What follows are 8 T cell receptor beta chains derived from one specimen sequenced in a study of CD8 T cells in ankylosing spondylitis. TCRdb reprocessed the 5' RACE reads via MiXCR and lists one record per CDR3 protein. Of roughly 25,000 distinct CDR3 sequences listed, roughly a sixth are singletons. Sequencing was done on a sample of blood. The origin of the receptors is a male donor with ankylosing spondylitis or in good health (not recorded which).

The J gene is TRBJ2-5, the V gene TRBV10-3; 9 bases agree with TRBD1. The germline V gene encodes CDR1 ENHRY and CDR2 SYGVKD. V lost 0 bases to trimming and J lost 5 bases; unmatched junction nucleotides: 1. This CDR3 contains 14 residues. The CDR3 region is CAISESGQGETQYF. In DNA form, the CDR3 reads TGTGCCATCAGTGAGTCCGGACAGGGGGAGACCCAGTACTTC.

V gene TRBV7-3 combines with J gene TRBJ2-3; 7 positions match TRBD2. The CDR3 runs to 12 residues. In germline, CDR1 is SGHTA, CDR2 FQGTGA. Trimming cost V 5 bases and J 10 bases; bases outside gene matches: 6. The DNA for the CDR3 is TGTGCCAGCAGCACCGGGACTAAGGCGCAGTATTTT. Translating it yields CASSTGTKAQYF.

Many counts were recorded for this clonotype. The J gene is TRBJ2-1, the V gene TRBV12-3 or TRBV12-4; 8 bases fit TRBD2. V trimming: 3 bases; J trimming: 7 bases; junction bases outside the gene matches: 2. This CDR3 has 13 residues. The CDR3 DNA is TGTGCCAGCAGTTTTGGGACTAGTAATGAGCAGTTCTTC. It specifies CASSFGTSNEQFF.

Turning to this clonotype: Relative to the germline gene, one junction end is altered; a read error may explain this. The rearrangement joins TRBV20-1 to TRBJ2-5; perhaps TRBD1 as D (6 bases). CDR3 length: 14 amino acids. CDR1 and CDR2 (germline): DFQATT, SNEGSKA (reference sequence). CDR3 region: CSARDLVGAETRYF. Written as DNA, the CDR3 is TGCAGTGCTAGAGATCTGGTGGGGGCAGAGACCCGGTACTTC.

In this sample, this clonotype turned up a few times. The chain couples TRBV19 to TRBJ2-1; D possibly corresponds to TRBD1 (6 bases). The length of the CDR3 is 13 residues. V dropped 6 bases and J dropped 9 bases, with 15 bases sitting between them. Germline loops: CDR1 LNHDA, CDR2 SQIVND (reference sequence). CDR3 bases: TGTGCCAGTAGACCACAGGGAATCGGTGAGCAGTTCTTC. It specifies CASRPQGIGEQFF. Full variable domain (rest looked up from reference TRBV19 and TRBJ2-1): DGGITQSPKYLFRKEGQNVTLSCEQNLNHDAMYWYRQDPGQGLRLIYYSQIVNDFQKGDIAEGYSVSREKKESFPLTVTSAQKNPTAFYLCASRPQGIGEQFFGPGTRLTVL.

This chain connects TRBV4-2 to TRBJ2-2; D is possibly TRBD1 or TRBD2 (5 bases each). The CDR3 sequence is 16 residues long. The V end was cut by 3 bases, the J end by 2 bases, with 13 bases between. The germline V gene has CDR1 LGHNA and CDR2 YNFKEQ. The CDR3, as DNA: TGTGCCAGCAGCCAGGGGACGTCTCTAAACACCGGGGAGCTGTTTTTT. Translating it yields CASSQGTSLNTGELFF.

This sequence joins TRBV6-1 and TRBJ2-3, with unresolved D. Germline values: CDR1 MNHNS, CDR2 SASEGT. The V and J ends lost 8 bases and 2 bases respectively, with 11 bases between them. The CDR3 runs to 13 residues. The CDR3 DNA reads as TGTGCCAGCTGTCGGACGGACACAGATACGCAGTATTTT. Translated, it gives CASCRTDTDTQYF.

The rearrangement links TRBV7-3 to TRBJ2-1; 10 bases line up with TRBD1. V dropped 3 bases and J dropped 9; count of bases not matched to a gene: 2. CDR3 length: 13 residues. CDR1 and CDR2 (germline): SGHTA, FQGTGA. CDR3 nucleotides: TGTGCCAGCAGCTTCGGGACAGGGGTTGAGCAGTTCTTC. It is translated as CASSFGTGVEQFF.